This is a list of T cell receptor beta chains from one sample in a study of blood T cell repertoires in COVID-19. Assay used: immunoSEQ multiplex PCR; TCRdb lists only in-frame clones, some missing. The data show under 130,000 clones, roughly 89% seen once. The sequenced sample was peripheral blood. The source is a woman of 80 years or more in a cohort sampled during active COVID-19. Each CDR3 is given with its conserved first and last residue. The D gene is left open where the match is weak. Expanded clones get a size class; other rows say once, few or many, or leave the size out.

TRBD1 | TRBJ2-1 | - | TRBV5-1 | CASSSTGGRTNEQFF | TGCGCCAGCAGCTCTACAGGGGGGAGAACCAATGAGCAGTTCTTC
- | TRBJ2-1 | - | TRBV30 | CAWIPGGPYNEQFF | TGTGCCTGGATCCCAGGGGGGCCTTACAATGAGCAGTTCTTC
TRBD1 | TRBJ2-2 | - | TRBV29-1 | CSVRTGAAGELFF | TGCAGCGTAAGGACAGGGGCAGCCGGGGAGCTGTTTTTT
TRBD2 | TRBJ2-7 | - | TRBV7-2 | CASSLGIPGLAAGEQYF | TGTGCCAGCAGCTTAGGGATTCCGGGACTAGCGGCCGGGGAGCAGTACTTC
- | TRBJ2-1 | - | TRBV3-1/TRBV3-2 | CASNTHPAADEQFF | TGTGCCAGCAACACCCATCCGGCGGCGGATGAGCAGTTCTTC
- | TRBJ1-2 | - | TRBV10-3 | CAIRPDSYGYTF | TGTGCCATCAGACCTGACAGCTATGGCTACACCTTC
- | TRBJ1-1 | - | TRBV3-1/TRBV3-2 | CASSQRERTEAFF | TGTGCCAGCAGCCAAAGGGAGAGAACTGAAGCTTTCTTT
- | TRBJ1-6 | - | TRBV12-3/TRBV12-4 | CASRTDLDSPLHF | TGTGCCAGCCGGACAGACTTGGATTCACCCCTCCACTTT
- | TRBJ2-3 | - | TRBV5-4 | CASSLARGGASDTQYF | TGTGCCAGCAGCTTGGCCAGAGGCGGGGCCTCCGATACGCAGTATTTT
TRBD1 | TRBJ1-6 | - | TRBV18 | CASSTNRGRNSPLHF | TGTGCCAGCTCAACAAACAGGGGGCGGAATTCACCCCTCCACTTT
- | TRBJ2-7 | - | TRBV18 | CASSPRAETYEQYF | TGTGCCAGCTCACCACGGGCAGAAACCTACGAGCAGTACTTC
TRBD1 | TRBJ2-3 | - | TRBV19 | CASRPGRQGGDTQYF | TGTGCCAGTCGGCCTGGCCGACAGGGTGGAGATACGCAGTATTTT
TRBD2 | TRBJ2-1 | once | TRBV12-5 | CASQPSVAGGRQFF | TGTGCTAGTCAACCCTCCGTAGCGGGGGGGCGCCAGTTCTTC
TRBD1 | TRBJ2-7 | - | TRBV27 | CASSSGTGIYEQYF | TGTGCCAGCAGTTCCGGGACAGGGATCTACGAGCAGTACTTC
TRBD2 | TRBJ2-1 | - | TRBV19 | CASSIRGLAGYNEQFF | TGTGCCAGTAGTATACGGGGGCTAGCGGGATACAATGAGCAGTTCTTC
- | TRBJ2-1 | - | TRBV29-1 | CSSDGLDNEQFF | TGCAGCTCGGACGGGTTGGATAATGAGCAGTTCTTC
- | TRBJ1-3 | - | TRBV6-6 | CASSRQENSGNTIYF | TGTGCCAGCAGTCGACAGGAAAACTCTGGAAACACCATATATTTT
- | TRBJ1-2 | - | TRBV6-1 | CASSENPSRGRGYTF | TGTGCCAGCAGTGAAAACCCCTCTAGGGGTCGTGGCTACACCTTC
- | TRBJ2-7 | - | TRBV21-1 | CASSKARREGARSSYEQYF | TGTGCCAGCAGCAAAGCGAGGCGGGAGGGCGCCCGTAGCTCCTACGAGCAGTACTTC
- | TRBJ2-7 | - | TRBV18 | CASSPPRGSYEQYF | TGTGCCAGCTCACCACCGAGAGGCTCCTACGAGCAGTACTTC
TRBD2 | TRBJ2-5 | - | TRBV5-1 | CASSPLGAGGRETQYF | TGCGCCAGCAGCCCCCTCGGCGCGGGGGGGCGAGAGACCCAGTACTTC
- | TRBJ1-6 | - | TRBV6-5 | CASSYAGEGSSPLHF | TGTGCCAGCAGTTACGCAGGGGAGGGAAGCTCACCCCTCCACTTT
- | TRBJ1-1 | - | TRBV10-3 | CAISDITSTEAFF | TGTGCCATCAGTGATATCACCAGCACTGAAGCTTTCTTT
- | TRBJ2-1 | - | TRBV18 | CASSPRISGAYNEQFF | TGTGCCAGCTCACCAAGGATTAGCGGAGCTTACAATGAGCAGTTCTTC
- | TRBJ2-1 | - | TRBV18 | CASSPQRAGSDEQFF | TGTGCCAGCTCACCACAAAGGGCGGGTTCCGATGAGCAGTTCTTC
- | TRBJ1-2 | - | TRBV3-1/TRBV3-2 | CASSQIQGDGYTF | TGTGCCAGCAGCCAAATTCAGGGTGATGGCTACACCTTC
TRBD2 | TRBJ2-7 | - | TRBV28 | CASSLAGAYEQYF | TGTGCCAGCAGTTTAGCGGGAGCCTACGAGCAGTACTTC
TRBD2 | TRBJ2-3 | - | TRBV19 | CASSNGGGTDTQYF | TGTGCCAGTAGTAATGGGGGAGGGACAGATACGCAGTATTTT
- | TRBJ2-5 | - | TRBV18 | CASSPGRETQYF | TGTGCCAGCTCACCGGGGAGGGAGACCCAGTACTTC
- | TRBJ2-2 | - | TRBV5-8 | CASSSNGLLAGELFF | TGTGCCAGCAGCTCAAACGGACTGCTAGCCGGGGAGCTGTTTTTT
- | TRBJ1-3 | - | TRBV7-7 | CASSLGQGTGNTIYF | TGTGCTAGCAGCTTAGGGCAGGGAACTGGAAACACCATATATTTT
TRBD1 | TRBJ1-5 | - | TRBV9 | CASSVVGIRQGEKQPQHF | TGTGCCAGCAGCGTAGTAGGGATCCGACAGGGAGAAAAACAGCCCCAGCATTTT
TRBD1 | TRBJ2-3 | - | TRBV9 | CASSVGQGLADTQYF | TGTGCCAGCAGCGTTGGACAGGGGTTGGCAGATACGCAGTATTTT
TRBD1 | TRBJ1-5 | - | TRBV18 | CASSQLPDRGVLPQHF | TGTGCCAGCTCGCAACTCCCCGACAGGGGGGTACTGCCCCAGCATTTT
TRBD2 | TRBJ2-7 | - | TRBV5-6 | CASTSSGSGSSGEQYF | TGTGCCAGCACCTCAAGTGGTAGCGGGAGTTCTGGCGAGCAGTACTTC
- | TRBJ2-3 | - | TRBV5-1 | CASSLPQGPDTQYF | TGCGCCAGCAGCTTGCCGCAGGGCCCAGATACGCAGTATTTT
- | TRBJ1-4 | - | TRBV9 | CASSVAPQGANEKLFF | TGTGCCAGCAGCGTAGCCCCTCAAGGGGCTAATGAAAAACTGTTTTTT
- | TRBJ2-5 | few | TRBV5-4 | CASSLFAGARQETQYF | TGTGCCAGCAGCTTATTTGCGGGGGCTCGTCAAGAGACCCAGTACTTC
TRBD2 | TRBJ2-3 | - | TRBV4-2 | CASSQGGLALDTQYF | TGTGCCAGCAGCCAGGGCGGACTAGCGTTAGATACGCAGTATTTT
- | TRBJ1-1 | - | TRBV29-1 | CSVDLGQGEAFF | TGCAGCGTTGATCTCGGCCAGGGCGAAGCTTTCTTT
- | TRBJ2-7 | - | TRBV30 | CAWDRTATYEQYF | TGTGCCTGGGATCGGACAGCCACCTACGAGCAGTACTTC
- | TRBJ1-5 | - | TRBV18 | CASTTAGNQPQHF | TGTGCCAGCACGACTGCGGGGAACCAGCCCCAGCATTTT
- | TRBJ1-6 | once | TRBV3-1/TRBV3-2 | CASSQEAVSNSPLHF | TGTGCCAGCAGCCAAGAAGCGGTCAGCAATTCACCCCTCCACTTT